This T cell receptor beta chain was captured in a study of blood T cell repertoires in COVID-19 (dated by TCRdb to 2020 to 2022). Describing the broader study: Collaborator samples came from the United States, Italy and Spain and covered acute and convalescent phases of COVID-19. Where available, HLA class I and class II types were taken from metadata supplied by the sample provider and were not determined by assay-based typing. The repertoires were made available in a free public database intended to serve as a resource for research on the immune response to SARS-CoV-2. Subjects who had been exposed to COVID-19, were actively infected with it, or had recovered from it provided the deeply sampled blood TCRbeta repertoires that made up the dataset. Nearly every sample came with metadata listing a de-identified subject ID, COVID-19 status, age in years and sex. The samples were drawn from two sources: the first 160 participants of the ongoing ImmuneRACE study, and 1,254 subjects contributed by 6 global collaborators. The prospective study material was composed of cDNA or gDNA derived from T cells, B-cell-depleted T cells, or PBMCs.

About this clone: The target of this receptor is not known. Per-nucleotide qualities are absent, and no much larger clonotype sits a single base away.

Each collaborating institution followed its own protocols to collect whole blood in K2EDTA tubes. For TCRbeta analysis, collaborator samples were shipped as frozen whole blood, as isolated PBMCs, or as DNA extracted from either sample type. The paper as a whole reports these results and caveats: The quantity of clinical and demographic metadata differed by source and by participant and was supplied without curation.

Spanning cysteine to phenylalanine, the CDR3 consists of 15 amino acids. Kept here is only the CDR3 DNA, which spans 45 bases and is read in frame from base 1. Deletion took 6 bases off V and 0 bases off J, with a span of 15 bases between the germline ends. CDR1 and CDR2 are read off the germline V gene (reference sequence) as LGHDT and YNNKEL. The immunoSEQ Assay, a bias-controlled multiplex PCR, was used to amplify TCRbeta CDR3 regions from genomic DNA. The study's own analysis went as follows. Nucleated cell counts per sample were estimated from amplification of reference gene primers within the assay. Sequence reads were collapsed and filtered to measure the absolute abundance of every unique TCRbeta CDR3 rearrangement. For each sample, productive Simpson clonality was calculated as the square root of Simpson's diversity index over productive rearrangements. Drawn from immuneACCESS, this table holds only the in-frame rearrangements with V and J called that TCRdb kept. Clones are partly lost; checked studies trace under half to an unresolved V gene and leave the rest unexplained. V and J calls and clone size are those listed in that table; D and trimming were worked out from the DNA. A total of about 54,000 clones appear in this sample, roughly 76% of them only once. The top ten clones comprise approximately 4.9% of the sample.

This chain is built from TRBV3-1 (or the pseudogene TRBV3-2) and TRBJ2-7, and perhaps TRBD2 as D gene, on 6 matching bases. Sequencing was performed on peripheral blood. This TCR derives from an older woman with acute or convalescent COVID-19. CDR3 region: CASRPTGTASYEQYF. The bases read TGTGCCAGCAGACCTACCGGGACTGCCTCCTACGAGCAGTACTTC.